The clone carrying this T cell receptor (beta chain) was seen a few times. TCRdb's copy holds only in-frame clones and misses some; the assay was immunoSEQ multiplex PCR. The table lists some 100,000 clones, almost 95% of them singletons. This entry belongs to a study of T cell changes during pregnancy in multiple sclerosis. The CDR3 has 14 amino acids. V was shortened by 1 base and J by 1 base, with 7 bases between the two germline ends. Per the germline V gene, CDR1 is SGHDN and CDR2 is FVKESK. The sequences come from peripheral blood, collected before pregnancy. This clonotype was obtained from a female donor with multiple sclerosis, enrolled in a pregnancy study. The chain joins TRBV14 to TRBJ1-2; D not certain. The CDR3 protein is CASSQVVGNYGYTF. For the CDR3, the DNA is TGTGCCAGCAGCCAAGTCGTCGGTAACTATGGCTACACCTTC.